This TCR beta chain was sequenced in a study of shared clonotypes between healthy human individuals. Turning to the study itself: CD4 naive and memory got three plates each, CD8 naive two, CD8 memory one.

After removal of 0 bases from V and 5 bases from J, the junction contained 7 bases not matched to a gene. CDR3 size: 15 residues. Germline values: CDR1 SGHNT, CDR2 YYREEE (reference sequence). Regarding the study as a whole: How much donors shared clonotypes was expected to be affected by sequencing depth. Sharing across several donors was seen in roughly 5% of naive CD4 clonotypes.

Turning to this clone: Antigen: not known.

Per the original data handling: Junction-only sequences without quality scores were provided by ImmunoSEQ, so filtering was different. Sequencing used immunoSEQ multiplex PCR; TCRdb keeps in-frame clones, though not all of them. The DNA was the basis for D and trimming; V, J and clone size are from that table. The data hold hundreds of thousands of clones, with roughly 98% observed a single time. Naive-designated CD8 cells lacked CD45RO, were positively enriched for CCR7, and omitted terminally differentiated effector memory CD45RA+ cells. The source of this sequence is a man aged 25-45 years in good health. Sequencing input: naive CD8+ T cells sorted from blood. V is TRBV5-4 and J is TRBJ2-5, with 7 positions matching TRBD1. CDR3 residues: CASSLVARGYETQYF. Here the CDR3 DNA reads TGTGCCAGCAGCTTGGTTGCCAGGGGGTATGAGACCCAGTACTTC.